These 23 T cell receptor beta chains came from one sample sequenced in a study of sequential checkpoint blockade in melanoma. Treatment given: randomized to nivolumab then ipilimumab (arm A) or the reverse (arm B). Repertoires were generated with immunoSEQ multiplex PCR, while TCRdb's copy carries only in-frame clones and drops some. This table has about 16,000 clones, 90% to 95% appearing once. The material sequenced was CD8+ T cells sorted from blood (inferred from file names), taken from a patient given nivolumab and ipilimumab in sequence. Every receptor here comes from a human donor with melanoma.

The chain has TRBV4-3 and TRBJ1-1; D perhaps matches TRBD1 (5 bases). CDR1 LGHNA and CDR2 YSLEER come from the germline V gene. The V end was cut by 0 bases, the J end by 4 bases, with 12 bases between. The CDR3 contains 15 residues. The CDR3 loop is CASSQDITGFTEAFF. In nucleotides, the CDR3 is TGCGCCAGCAGCCAAGATATCACAGGATTCACTGAAGCTTTCTTT.

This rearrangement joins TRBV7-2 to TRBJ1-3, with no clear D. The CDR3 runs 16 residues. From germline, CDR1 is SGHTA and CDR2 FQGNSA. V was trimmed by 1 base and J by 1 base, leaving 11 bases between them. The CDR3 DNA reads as TGTGCCAGCAGCTTAGAACAAGCGTATTCTGGAAACACCATATATTTT. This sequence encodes CASSLEQAYSGNTIYF. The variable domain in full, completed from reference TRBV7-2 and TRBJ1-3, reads GAGVSQSPSNKVTEKGKDVELRCDPISGHTALYWYRQSLGQGLEFLIYFQGNSAPDKSGLPSDRFSAERTGGSVSTLTIQRTQQEDSAVYLCASSLEQAYSGNTIYFGEGSWLTVV.

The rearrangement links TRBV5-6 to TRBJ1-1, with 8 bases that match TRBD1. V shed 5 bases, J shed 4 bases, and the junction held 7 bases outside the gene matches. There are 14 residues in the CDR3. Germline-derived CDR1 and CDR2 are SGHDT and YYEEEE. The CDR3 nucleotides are TGTGCCAGCAGGGCTCAGGGGGCGATCACTGAAGCTTTCTTT. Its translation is CASRAQGAITEAFF.

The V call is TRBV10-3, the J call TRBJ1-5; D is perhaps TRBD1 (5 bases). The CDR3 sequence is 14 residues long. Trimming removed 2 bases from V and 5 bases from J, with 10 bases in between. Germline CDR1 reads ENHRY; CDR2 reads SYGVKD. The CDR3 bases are TGTGCCATCAGTGAGGGGGCCAGATATCAGCCCCAGCATTTT. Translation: CAISEGARYQPQHF.

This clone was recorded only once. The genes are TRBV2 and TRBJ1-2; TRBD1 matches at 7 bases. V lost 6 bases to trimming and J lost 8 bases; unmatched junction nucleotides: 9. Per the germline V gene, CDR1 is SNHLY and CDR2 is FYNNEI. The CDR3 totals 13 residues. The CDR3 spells CASRLGGVWGYTF. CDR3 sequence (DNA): TGTGCCAGCAGGCTAGGGGGCGTGTGGGGCTACACCTTC.

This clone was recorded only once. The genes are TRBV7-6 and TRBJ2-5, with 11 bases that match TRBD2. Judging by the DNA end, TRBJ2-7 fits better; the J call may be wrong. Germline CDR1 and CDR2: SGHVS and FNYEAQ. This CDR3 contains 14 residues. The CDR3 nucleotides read TGTGCCAGCAGCCCCGGACTAGCGGGTTACGAGCAGTACTTC. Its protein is CASSPGLAGYEQYF.

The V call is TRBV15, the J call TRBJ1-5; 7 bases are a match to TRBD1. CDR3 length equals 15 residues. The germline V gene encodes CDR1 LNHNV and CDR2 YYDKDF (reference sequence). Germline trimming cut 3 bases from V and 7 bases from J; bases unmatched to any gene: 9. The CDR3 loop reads CATSSRDSSSQPQHF. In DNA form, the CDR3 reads TGTGCCACCAGCAGTCGGGACAGCTCCTCACAGCCCCAGCATTTT.

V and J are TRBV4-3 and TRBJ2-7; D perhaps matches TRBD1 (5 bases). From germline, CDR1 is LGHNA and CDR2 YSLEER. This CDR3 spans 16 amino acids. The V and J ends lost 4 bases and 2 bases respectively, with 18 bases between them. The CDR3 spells CASSPLLGENPYEQYF. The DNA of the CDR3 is TGCGCCAGCAGCCCGTTGCTAGGGGAAAACCCCTACGAGCAGTACTTC.

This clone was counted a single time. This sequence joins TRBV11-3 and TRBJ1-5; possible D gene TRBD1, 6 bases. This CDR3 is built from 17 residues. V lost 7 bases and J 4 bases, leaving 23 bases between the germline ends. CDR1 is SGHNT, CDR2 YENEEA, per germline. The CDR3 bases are TGTGCCAGCAACCTAACGGGGGGGGCATCTTCGAATCAGCCCCAGCATTTT. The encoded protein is CASNLTGGASSNQPQHF.

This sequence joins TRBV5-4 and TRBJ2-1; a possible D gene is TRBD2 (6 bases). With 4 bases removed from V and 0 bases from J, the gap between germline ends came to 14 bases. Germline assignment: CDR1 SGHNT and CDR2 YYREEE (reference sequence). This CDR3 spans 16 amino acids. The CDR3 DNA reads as TGTGCCAGCAGCCAAGAGGCGGGGAGCTCCTACAATGAGCAGTTCTTC. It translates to CASSQEAGSSYNEQFF.

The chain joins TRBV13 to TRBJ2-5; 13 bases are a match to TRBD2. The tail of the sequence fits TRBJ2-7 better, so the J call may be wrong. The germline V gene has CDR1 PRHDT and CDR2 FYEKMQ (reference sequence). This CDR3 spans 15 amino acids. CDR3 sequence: CASSLGLAGPYEQYF. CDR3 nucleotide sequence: TGTGCCAGCAGCTTGGGACTAGCGGGACCCTACGAGCAGTACTTC.

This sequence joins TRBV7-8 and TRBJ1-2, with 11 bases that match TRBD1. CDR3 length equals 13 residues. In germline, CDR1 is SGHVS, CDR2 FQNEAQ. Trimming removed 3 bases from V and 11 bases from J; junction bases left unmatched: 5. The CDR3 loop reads CASSFGDRGGYTF. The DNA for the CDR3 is TGTGCCAGCAGCTTCGGGGACAGGGGGGGATACACCTTC.

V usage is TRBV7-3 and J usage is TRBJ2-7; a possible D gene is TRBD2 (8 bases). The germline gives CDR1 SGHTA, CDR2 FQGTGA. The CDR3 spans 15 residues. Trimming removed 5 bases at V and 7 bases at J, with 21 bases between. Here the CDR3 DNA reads TGTGCCAGCAGCCCTCGACAGGGAATAGCGGGGGAGCAGTACGTC. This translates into CASSPRQGIAGEQYV.

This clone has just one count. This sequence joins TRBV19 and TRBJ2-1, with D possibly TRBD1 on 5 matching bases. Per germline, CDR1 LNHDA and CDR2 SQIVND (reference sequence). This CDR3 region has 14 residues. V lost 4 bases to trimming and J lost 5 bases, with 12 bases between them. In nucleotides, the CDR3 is TGTGCCAGTAGTAACTCTTACAGGAACAATGAGCAGTTCTTC. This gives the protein CASSNSYRNNEQFF.

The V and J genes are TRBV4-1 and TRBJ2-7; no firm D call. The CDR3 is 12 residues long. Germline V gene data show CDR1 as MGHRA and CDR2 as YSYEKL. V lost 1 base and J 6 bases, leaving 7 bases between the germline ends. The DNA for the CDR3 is TGCGCCAGCAGCCAAGTGTCTACCGAGCAGTACTTC. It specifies CASSQVSTEQYF.

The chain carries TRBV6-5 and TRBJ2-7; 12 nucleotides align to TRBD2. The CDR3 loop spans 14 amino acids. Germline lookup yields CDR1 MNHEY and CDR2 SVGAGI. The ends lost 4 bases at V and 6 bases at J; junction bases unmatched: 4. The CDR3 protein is CASSSGLAGGEQYF. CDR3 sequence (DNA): TGTGCCAGCAGTTCGGGACTAGCGGGCGGCGAGCAGTACTTC.

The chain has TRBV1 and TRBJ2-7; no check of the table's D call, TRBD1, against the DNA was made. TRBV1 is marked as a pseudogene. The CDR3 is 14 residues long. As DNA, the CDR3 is TGCACCAGCCGCCGGGACAGTTTCCCCTGCGAGCAGTACGTC. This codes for CTSRRDSFPCEQYV.

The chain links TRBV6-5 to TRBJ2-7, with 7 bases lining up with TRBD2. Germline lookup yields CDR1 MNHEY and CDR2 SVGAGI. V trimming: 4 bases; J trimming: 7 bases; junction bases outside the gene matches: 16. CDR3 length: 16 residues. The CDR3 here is CASSSQAGTPPGEQYF. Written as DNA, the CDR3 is TGTGCCAGCAGTTCTCAAGCGGGGACCCCTCCCGGAGAGCAGTACTTC.

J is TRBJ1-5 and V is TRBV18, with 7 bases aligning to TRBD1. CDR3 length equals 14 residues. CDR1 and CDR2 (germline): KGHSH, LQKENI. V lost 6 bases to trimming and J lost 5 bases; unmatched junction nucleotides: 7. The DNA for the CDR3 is TGTGCCAGCTCGTCAGGGGGTGAATATCAGCCCCAGCATTTT. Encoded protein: CASSSGGEYQPQHF.

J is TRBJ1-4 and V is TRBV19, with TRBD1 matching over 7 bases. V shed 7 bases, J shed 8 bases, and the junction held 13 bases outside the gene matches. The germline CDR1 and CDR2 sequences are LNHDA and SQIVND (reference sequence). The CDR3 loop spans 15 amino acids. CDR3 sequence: CASTATKGAWEKLFF. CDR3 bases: TGTGCCAGTACCGCAACTAAGGGGGCTTGGGAAAAACTGTTTTTT.

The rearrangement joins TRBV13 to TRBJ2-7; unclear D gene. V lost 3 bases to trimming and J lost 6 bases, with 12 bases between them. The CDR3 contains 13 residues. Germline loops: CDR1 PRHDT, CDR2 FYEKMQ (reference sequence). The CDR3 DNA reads TGTGCCAGCAGCTTCTCGCGAGCTTTCGAGCAGTACTTC. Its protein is CASSFSRAFEQYF.

The CDR3 loop is CASSKQHQGWYGYTF. The CDR3 region has the DNA TGTGCCAGCAGCAAGCAGCATCAGGGTTGGTATGGCTACACCTTC. This sequence joins TRBV21-1 and TRBJ1-2; the table assigns TRBD1, which was not confirmed against the DNA. TRBV21-1 is assigned pseudogene status. CDR3 size: 15 residues.

As DNA, the CDR3 is TGTGCCAGCCGGGGGGCGACCTACGAGCAGTACTTC. Protein: CASRGATYEQYF. The V gene is TRBV6-5, the J gene TRBJ2-7; maybe TRBD2 (7 bases). The CDR3 spans 12 residues. Germline V CDR1 and CDR2: MNHEY, SVGAGI. Trimming took 8 bases from V and 2 from J, leaving 10 bases between them.